The rows below give T cell receptor beta chains drawn from one sample of a study of T cells in Graves' hyperthyroidism and ophthalmopathy. TCRdb reanalysed the multiplex PCR reads using MiXCR and keeps one entry per CDR3 protein. The sample has hundreds of thousands of distinct CDR3 sequences, about a sixth seen once; the top ten hold 2.5% to 4%. The specimen sequenced was blood. These TCRs come from a woman aged 40 to 50 with Graves' ophthalmopathy. The CDR3 runs from the conserved cysteine through the conserved F or W. Fields, in order: clone size, V gene, D gene, J gene, CDR3 DNA, CDR3 protein. D genes are given only for firm matches. Not every row has a clone size; where given, it reads once, few, many or a size class.

size: NA
V: TRBV28
D: TRBD2
J: TRBJ2-3
DNA: TGTGCCAGCAGTTTTCGTCTAGCGGGGACGACAGATACGCAGTATTTT
CDR3: CASSFRLAGTTDTQYF

size: NA
V: TRBV7-8
D: TRBD1
J: TRBJ1-5
DNA: TGTGCCAGCAGCTTAAATAGTAGGGGGCCCCAGCCCCAGCATTTT
CDR3: CASSLNSRGPQPQHF

size: many
V: TRBV20-1
D: NA
J: TRBJ1-2
DNA: TGCAGTGCCAATCAACCGGGTGTGGGGTATGGCTACACCTTC
CDR3: CSANQPGVGYGYTF

size: many
V: TRBV2
D: TRBD1
J: TRBJ2-1
DNA: TGTGCCAGCAGCCCGAGACAGGGGAGGAATGAGCAGTTCTTC
CDR3: CASSPRQGRNEQFF

size: few
V: TRBV11-2
D: NA
J: TRBJ2-1
DNA: TGTGCCAGCAGCTTAGCGTGGCTCCCGATCTCCTACAATGAGCAGTTCTTC
CDR3: CASSLAWLPISYNEQFF

size: NA
V: TRBV20-1
D: NA
J: TRBJ1-2
DNA: TGCAGTGCAATGGGGGGGTCTGGCTATGGCTACACCTTC
CDR3: CSAMGGSGYGYTF

size: few
V: TRBV7-9
D: NA
J: TRBJ1-6
DNA: TGTGCCAGCAGCTTAGCGCGAACGGGTTTGGCAAGCTCACCCCTCCACTTT
CDR3: CASSLARTGLASSPLHF

size: few
V: TRBV3-1
D: NA
J: TRBJ1-6
DNA: TGTGCCACGAGCACAGGGCGTAATTCACCCCTCCACTTT
CDR3: CATSTGRNSPLHF

size: many
V: TRBV6-1
D: TRBD1
J: TRBJ1-5
DNA: TGTGCCAGCAGTCCCCGTGTGGACAGGGGGTATAATAGCAATCAGCCCCAGCATTTT
CDR3: CASSPRVDRGYNSNQPQHF

size: few
V: TRBV20-1
D: TRBD2
J: TRBJ2-2
DNA: TGCAGTGTTCCTGGGACTAGCGGGAGTTCCACCGGGGAGCTGTTTTTT
CDR3: CSVPGTSGSSTGELFF

size: NA
V: TRBV7-2
D: NA
J: TRBJ2-7
DNA: TGTGCCAGCAGCTTAAGTTTTGCGCACAGCGCCTACGAGCAGTACTTC
CDR3: CASSLSFAHSAYEQYF

size: many
V: TRBV6-1
D: TRBD1
J: TRBJ1-1
DNA: TGTGCCAGCAGTTGGGACAGGGAGAACACTGAAGCTTTCTTT
CDR3: CASSWDRENTEAFF

size: NA
V: TRBV10-3
D: TRBD2
J: TRBJ2-3
DNA: TGTGCCATCAGTGTGGGGACTAGCGGGAGGGGTACGCAGTATTTT
CDR3: CAISVGTSGRGTQYF

size: many
V: TRBV10-2
D: TRBD2
J: TRBJ2-7
DNA: TGCGCCAGCAAACCGTGGACTAGCGGAGCCTACGAGCAGTACTTC
CDR3: CASKPWTSGAYEQYF

size: many
V: TRBV27
D: NA
J: TRBJ2-4
DNA: TGTGCCAGCAGCCCTGGACAGTTAGGGGACATTCAGTACTTC
CDR3: CASSPGQLGDIQYF

size: NA
V: TRBV4-1
D: TRBD1
J: TRBJ1-1
DNA: TGCGCCAGCAGCCAAGGGCGGACAGGGAACACTGAAGCTTTCTTT
CDR3: CASSQGRTGNTEAFF

size: few
V: TRBV6-1
D: NA
J: TRBJ1-3
DNA: TGTGCCAGCATCCAGGGGTTTGGAAACACCATATATTTT
CDR3: CASIQGFGNTIYF

size: NA
V: TRBV6-2/TRBV6-3
D: TRBD2
J: TRBJ2-5
DNA: TGTGCCAGCAGTTATACCGGGACTAGTCCAGAGACCCAGTACTTC
CDR3: CASSYTGTSPETQYF

size: many
V: TRBV20-1
D: NA
J: TRBJ1-1
DNA: TGCAGTGCTAGAGCCTCACAGGGATGGGCTGAAGCTTTCTTT
CDR3: CSARASQGWAEAFF

size: few
V: TRBV4-1
D: TRBD1
J: TRBJ2-6
DNA: TGCGCCAGCAGCCAACGTCCGGACAGGGTCTCCTCTGGGGCCAACGTCCTGACTTTC
CDR3: CASSQRPDRVSSGANVLTF

size: many
V: TRBV3-1
D: NA
J: TRBJ2-7
DNA: TGTGCCAGCAGCCCGCGAACATCCTACGAGCAGTACTTC
CDR3: CASSPRTSYEQYF

size: NA
V: TRBV6-1
D: NA
J: TRBJ1-3
DNA: TGTGCCAGCACCTCAGGGCTAGTTCTATATTTT
CDR3: CASTSGLVLYF

size: NA
V: TRBV20-1
D: NA
J: TRBJ2-7
DNA: TGCAGTGCTAGATCTCAGGTGGACTATTACCCCTACGAGCAGTACTTC
CDR3: CSARSQVDYYPYEQYF

size: NA
V: TRBV6-2/TRBV6-3
D: TRBD1
J: TRBJ2-1
DNA: TGTGCCAGCAGTTACGTCCAGGGGGCTTACAATGAGCAGTTCTTC
CDR3: CASSYVQGAYNEQFF

size: NA
V: TRBV27
D: TRBD1
J: TRBJ1-1
DNA: TGTGCCAGCAGTTTTTCCGCGACAGGGGCTTTAGAAACTTTCTTT
CDR3: CASSFSATGALETFF

size: NA
V: TRBV7-2
D: NA
J: TRBJ2-5
DNA: TGTGCCAGCAGTTACTCGGGGTGGCGGGACAGAAAAGAGACCCAGTACTTC
CDR3: CASSYSGWRDRKETQYF

size: many
V: TRBV3-1
D: NA
J: TRBJ2-3
DNA: TGTGCCAGCAGCAACTCAGTGGATACGCAGTATTTT
CDR3: CASSNSVDTQYF

size: many
V: TRBV28
D: NA
J: TRBJ1-1
DNA: TGTGCCAGCAGTCCGACCCTGGGGGGGACTGAAGCTTTCTTT
CDR3: CASSPTLGGTEAFF

size: few
V: TRBV4-1
D: TRBD1
J: TRBJ1-5
DNA: TGCGCCAGCAGCCAAGAAGGGGGCAGGGCTTCCAATCAGCCCCAGCATTTT
CDR3: CASSQEGGRASNQPQHF